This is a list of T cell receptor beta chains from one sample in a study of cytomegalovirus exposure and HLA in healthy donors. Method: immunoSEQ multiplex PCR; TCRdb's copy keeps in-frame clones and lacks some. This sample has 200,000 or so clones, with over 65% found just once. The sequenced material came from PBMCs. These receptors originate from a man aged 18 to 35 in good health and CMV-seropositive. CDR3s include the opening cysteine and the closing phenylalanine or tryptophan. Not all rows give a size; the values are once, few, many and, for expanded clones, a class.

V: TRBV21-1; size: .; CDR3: CASSSGTGVLYGYTF
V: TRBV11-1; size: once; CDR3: CASSLGGLAGAGELFF
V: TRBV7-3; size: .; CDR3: CASSGTSGGSSYNEQFF
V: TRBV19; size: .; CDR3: CASSIASGVTTSYEQYF
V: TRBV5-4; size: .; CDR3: CASSLGTVVVGYGYTF
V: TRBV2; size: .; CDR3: CASRPQAGGFQEQYF
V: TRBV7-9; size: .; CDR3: CASSPGQGRQPQHF
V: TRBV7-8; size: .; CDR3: CASSLAGLAGVSSYEQYF
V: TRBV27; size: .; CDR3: CASSSGLRAYEQYF
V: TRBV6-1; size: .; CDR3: CASSAREGTGELFF
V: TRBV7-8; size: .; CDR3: CASSPGTSGTQYF
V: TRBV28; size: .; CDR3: CASSSTTSYEQYF